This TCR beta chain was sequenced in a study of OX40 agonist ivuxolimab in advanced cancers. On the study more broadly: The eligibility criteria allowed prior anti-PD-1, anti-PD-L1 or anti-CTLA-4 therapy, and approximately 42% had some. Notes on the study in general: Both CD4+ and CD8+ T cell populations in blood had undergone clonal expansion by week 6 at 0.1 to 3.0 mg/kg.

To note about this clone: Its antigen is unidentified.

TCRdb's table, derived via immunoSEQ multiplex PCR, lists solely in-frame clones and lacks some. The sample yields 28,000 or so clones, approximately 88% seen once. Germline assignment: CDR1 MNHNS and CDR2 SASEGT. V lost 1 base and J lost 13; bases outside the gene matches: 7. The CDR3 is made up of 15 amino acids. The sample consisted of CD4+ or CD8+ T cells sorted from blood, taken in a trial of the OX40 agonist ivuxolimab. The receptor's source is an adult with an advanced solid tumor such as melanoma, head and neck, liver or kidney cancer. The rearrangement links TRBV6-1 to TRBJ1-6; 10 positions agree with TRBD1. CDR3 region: CASSEGGGQGGPLHF. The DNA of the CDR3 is TGTGCCAGCAGTGAAGGAGGCGGACAGGGGGGGCCCCTCCACTTT.